The 5 T cell receptor beta chains below all came from one sample that was sequenced in a study of shared T cell receptors in the human thymus. TCRdb's table, derived via immunoSEQ multiplex PCR, lists solely in-frame clones and lacks some. The table shows 650,000 to 950,000 clones, with 70% to 90% occurring only once. The same data also contributed to another study, on human thymus T cells.

The source material was thymocytes. Every receptor here comes from a girl less than two years old with a congenital heart defect.

This sequence joins TRBV5-4 and TRBJ2-7; 8 bases line up with TRBD1. V gave up 0 bases and J gave up 4 bases; unmatched junction bases: 9. Germline CDR1 and CDR2: SGHNT and YYREEE (reference sequence). This CDR3 is built from 16 residues. This CDR3 reads CASSLEVGTGSYEQYF. The CDR3 DNA is TGTGCCAGCAGCTTGGAGGTAGGGACAGGCTCGTACGAGCAGTACTTC. Full variable domain (rest looked up from reference TRBV5-4 and TRBJ2-7): ETGVTQSPTHLIKTRGQQVTLRCSSQSGHNTVSWYQQALGQGPQFIFQYYREEENGRGNFPPRFSGLQFPNYSSELNVNALELDDSALYLCASSLEVGTGSYEQYFGPGTRLTVT.

The CDR3 reads CASSPLGGGPSYNEQFF. DNA of the CDR3: TGTGCCAGCAGCCCCTTGGGCGGGGGTCCCTCCTACAATGAGCAGTTCTTC. V is TRBV13 and J is TRBJ2-1, with 7 bases aligning to TRBD2. The CDR3 runs 17 residues. Germline loops: CDR1 PRHDT, CDR2 FYEKMQ (reference sequence). The V gene end was trimmed by 5 bases and the J gene end by 0 bases; junction bases not matched to a gene: 10.

The chain joins TRBV19 to TRBJ1-2, with TRBD1 as a possible D gene (6 bases). There are 14 residues in the CDR3. Germline lookup yields CDR1 LNHDA and CDR2 SQIVND (reference sequence). V gave up 5 bases and J gave up 3 bases, with 13 bases separating them. The CDR3: CASSYREGDYGYTF. The CDR3, as DNA: TGTGCCAGTAGTTACAGGGAAGGGGACTATGGCTACACCTTC. Using reference TRBV19 and TRBJ1-2 for the parts outside the CDR3, the full variable domain is DGGITQSPKYLFRKEGQNVTLSCEQNLNHDAMYWYRQDPGQGLRLIYYSQIVNDFQKGDIAEGYSVSREKKESFPLTVTSAQKNPTAFYLCASSYREGDYGYTFGSGTRLTVV.

Written as DNA, the CDR3 is TGCGCCCTTAGGACAGCTCTCCCCCCCCACACAGATACGCAGTATTTT. Amino acids: CALRTALPPHTDTQYF. The chain has TRBV23-1 and TRBJ2-3, with a possible D match to TRBD1 (6 bases). TRBV23-1 is identified as an open reading frame with a role that is uncertain. Trimming took 11 bases from V and 2 from J, leaving 23 bases between them. The CDR3 consists of 16 residues.

V is TRBV9 and J is TRBJ2-3; 8 nucleotides agree with TRBD2. Germline V gives CDR1 SGDLS, CDR2 YYNGEE. The CDR3 length is 17 residues. V lost 6 bases and J lost 2; bases outside the gene matches: 14. DNA of the CDR3: TGTGCCAGCACCGAGAGTAGACGGGGGGGCTCCACAGATACGCAGTATTTT. Protein product: CASTESRRGGSTDTQYF.